The 9 T cell receptor beta chains below come from one sample, sequenced in a study of human T cells and chemical hapten exposure. Regarding time point: pre-sensitization, week 0. Treatment indicated: therapeutic diphenylcyclopropenone sensitization with weekly scalp DPC. Via MiXCR, TCRdb re-called the RACE reads, giving one row per CDR3 protein. Of some 400,000 distinct CDR3 sequences listed, about 5.1% are singletons. The sequenced sample was whole blood, obtained in connection with sensitization to the hapten diphenylcyclopropenone (DPC). These receptors were obtained from a woman in her forties or fifties with alopecia areata. Some clones in this sample may be carry-over from other donors' samples.

This chain connects TRBV6-5 to TRBJ1-4; the match to TRBD1 covers 10 bases. The CDR3 contains 15 residues. With V trimmed by 8 bases and J by 7 bases, 10 bases remained unmatched. Per germline, CDR1 MNHEY and CDR2 SVGAGI. CDR3 bases: TGTGCCAGCGGCTCGGACAGGGGGAGCCCTGAAAAACTGTTTTTT. Translated: CASGSDRGSPEKLFF.

The CDR3 DNA reads as TGTGCCAGCCGCCCGACAGGGCAGTACACCGGGGAGCTGTTTTTT. It yields the protein CASRPTGQYTGELFF. This rearrangement joins TRBV6-2 or TRBV6-3 to TRBJ2-2; 7 bases fit TRBD1. Trimming took 8 bases from V and 3 from J; bases not matched to a gene: 9. The CDR3 consists of 15 residues. Germline V gives CDR1 MNHEY, CDR2 SVGEGT.

The sample holds many counts of this clonotype. This chain joins TRBV4-2 and TRBJ1-4; a possible D gene is TRBD1 (5 bases). Trimming removed 4 bases from V and 14 bases from J, with 17 bases in between. This CDR3 is 13 amino acids long. The germline V gene encodes CDR1 LGHNA and CDR2 YNFKEQ. CDR3 protein: CASSPEGRGRLFF. CDR3 nucleotides: TGTGCCAGCAGCCCGGAGGGAAGGGGAAGGCTGTTTTTT.

This clonotype was recorded at least ten times. The rearrangement uses TRBV24-1 and TRBJ2-3; D unresolved. The CDR3 contains 12 residues. Germline V CDR1 and CDR2: KGHDR, SFDVKD. V lost 4 bases and J 0 bases, leaving 1 base between the germline ends. CDR3 nucleotides: TGTGCCACCAGTGAGAGCACAGATACGCAGTATTTT. This translates into CATSESTDTQYF.

Many counts were recorded for this clonotype. The CDR3 loop reads CASSQETALNTEAFF. The CDR3 bases are TGCGCCAGCAGCCAAGAAACGGCGCTGAACACTGAAGCTTTCTTT. This chain links TRBV4-1 with TRBJ1-1; D unclear. The germline gives CDR1 MGHRA, CDR2 YSYEKL. V was cut by 0 bases and J by 0 bases, with 8 bases left in between. This CDR3 is built from 15 residues.

The table lists this clonotype with a few counts. The chain combines TRBV4-1 with TRBJ1-5; D gene ambiguous. The V and J ends lost 0 bases and 7 bases respectively, with 13 bases between them. The length of the CDR3 is 15 residues. CDR1 MGHRA and CDR2 YSYEKL come from the germline V gene. CDR3 DNA sequence: TGCGCCAGCAGCCAAGAGATGTTGTCGGGCCAGCCCCAGCATTTT. Protein product: CASSQEMLSGQPQHF.

This clonotype has only a few counts. The chain recombines TRBV24-1 with TRBJ2-2, with 8 bases fitting TRBD1. Per germline, CDR1 KGHDR and CDR2 SFDVKD. The junction had 8 bases not matched to a gene; V was cut back by 2 bases and J by 4 bases. CDR3 length equals 17 residues. CDR3 sequence: CATSDSRQGAVTGELFF. CDR3 nucleotide sequence: TGTGCCACCAGTGATTCGCGGCAGGGGGCGGTCACCGGGGAGCTGTTTTTT.

On this clonotype: A read error may account for a junction end that differs from germline. The chain combines TRBV2 with TRBJ1-1; D not resolved. CDR1 is SNHLY and CDR2 is FYNNEI in the germline V gene. There are 14 residues in the CDR3. The CDR3, as DNA: TGTGCCAGTGAGGCATTTTCGGGGAACCCTGAGGCTTTCTTT. Protein: CASEAFSGNPEAFF.

This clonotype occurred many times. V usage is TRBV5-1 and J usage is TRBJ2-1; 8 nucleotides line up with TRBD2. The trim removed 2 bases at V and 8 bases at J, leaving 9 bases unmatched. In germline, CDR1 is SGHRS, CDR2 YFSETQ. CDR3 size: 15 residues. The CDR3 coding sequence is TGCGCCAGCAGCTTACAGCGGGGGTCAGGCGATGAGCAGTTCTTC. Translating it yields CASSLQRGSGDEQFF. Full variable domain (outside the CDR3, taken from reference TRBV5-1 and TRBJ2-1): KAGVTQTPRYLIKTRGQQVTLSCSPISGHRSVSWYQQTPGQGLQFLFEYFSETQRNKGNFPGRFSGRQFSNSRSEMNVSTLELGDSALYLCASSLQRGSGDEQFFGPGTRLTVL.